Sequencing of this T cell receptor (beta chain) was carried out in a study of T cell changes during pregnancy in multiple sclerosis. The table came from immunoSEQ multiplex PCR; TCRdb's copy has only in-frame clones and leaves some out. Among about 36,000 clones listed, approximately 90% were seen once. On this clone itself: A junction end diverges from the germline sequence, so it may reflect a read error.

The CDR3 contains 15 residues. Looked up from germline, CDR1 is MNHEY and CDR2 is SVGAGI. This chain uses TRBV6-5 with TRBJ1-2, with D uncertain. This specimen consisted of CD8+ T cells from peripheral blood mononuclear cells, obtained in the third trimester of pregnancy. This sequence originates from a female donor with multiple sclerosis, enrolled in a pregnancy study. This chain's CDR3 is CANSYSSGGEAGYTF. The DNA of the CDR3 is TGTGCCAACAGTTACTCGAGTGGCGGGGAGGCTGGCTACACCTTC.